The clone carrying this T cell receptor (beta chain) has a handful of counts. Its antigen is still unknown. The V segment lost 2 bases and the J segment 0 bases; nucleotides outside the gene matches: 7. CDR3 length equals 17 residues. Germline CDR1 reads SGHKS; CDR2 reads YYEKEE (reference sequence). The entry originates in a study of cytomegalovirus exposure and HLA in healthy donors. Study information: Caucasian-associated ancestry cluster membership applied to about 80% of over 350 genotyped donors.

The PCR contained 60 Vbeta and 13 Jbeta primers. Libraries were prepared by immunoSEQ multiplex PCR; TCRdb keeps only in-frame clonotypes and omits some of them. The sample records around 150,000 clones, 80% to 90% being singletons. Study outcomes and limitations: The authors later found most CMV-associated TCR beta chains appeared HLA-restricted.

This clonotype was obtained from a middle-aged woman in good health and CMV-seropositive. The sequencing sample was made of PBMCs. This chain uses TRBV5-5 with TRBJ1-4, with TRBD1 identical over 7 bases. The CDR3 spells CASSFGTAISTNEKLFF. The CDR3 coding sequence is TGTGCCAGCAGCTTCGGGACAGCTATTTCAACTAATGAAAAACTGTTTTTT.